This T cell receptor (beta chain) is from a study of blood T cell repertoires in COVID-19. Unmatched junction bases numbered 6, after V lost 10 bases and J lost 11 bases. CDR1 MDHEN and CDR2 SYDVKM come from the germline V gene. CDR3 size: 11 residues. Using immunoSEQ multiplex PCR, the repertoire was profiled, and TCRdb retains in-frame clones only, with some absent. This sample yields more than 150,000 clones, of which roughly 79% are seen a single time; roughly 17% belongs to the top ten. The TCR originated in a man aged 55 to 70 with active or convalescent COVID-19. The V call is TRBV28, the J call TRBJ1-5; TRBD1 matches at 9 bases. Sequenced input: peripheral blood. The CDR3 nucleotides are TGTGCCACGGACAGGGGAAGGGCCCAGCATTTT. It is translated as CATDRGRAQHF.